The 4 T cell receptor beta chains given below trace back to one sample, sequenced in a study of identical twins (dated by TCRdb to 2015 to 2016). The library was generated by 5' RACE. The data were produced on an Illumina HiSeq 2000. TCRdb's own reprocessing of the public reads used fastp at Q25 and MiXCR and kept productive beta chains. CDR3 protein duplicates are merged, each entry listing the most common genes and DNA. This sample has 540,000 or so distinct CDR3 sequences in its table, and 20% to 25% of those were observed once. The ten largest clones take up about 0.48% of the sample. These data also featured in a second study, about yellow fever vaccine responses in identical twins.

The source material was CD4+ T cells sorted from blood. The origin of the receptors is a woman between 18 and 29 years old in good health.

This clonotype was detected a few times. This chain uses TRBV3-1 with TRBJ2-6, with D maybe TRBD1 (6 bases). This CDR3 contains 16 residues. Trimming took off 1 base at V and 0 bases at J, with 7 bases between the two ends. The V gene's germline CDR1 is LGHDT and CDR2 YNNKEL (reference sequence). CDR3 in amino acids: CASSQVDSSGANVLTF. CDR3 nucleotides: TGTGCCAGCAGCCAAGTGGACAGCTCTGGGGCCAACGTCCTGACTTTC.

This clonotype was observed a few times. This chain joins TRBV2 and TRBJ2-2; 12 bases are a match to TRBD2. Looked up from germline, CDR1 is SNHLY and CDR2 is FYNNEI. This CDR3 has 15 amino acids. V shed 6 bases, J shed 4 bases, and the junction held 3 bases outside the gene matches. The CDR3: CASSASGRATGELFF. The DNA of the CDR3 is TGTGCCAGCAGCGCTAGCGGGAGGGCCACCGGGGAGCTGTTTTTT.

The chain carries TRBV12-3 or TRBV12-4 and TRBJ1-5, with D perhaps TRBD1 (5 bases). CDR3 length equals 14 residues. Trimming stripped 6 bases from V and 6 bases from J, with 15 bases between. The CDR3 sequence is CASSQKGLGQPQHF. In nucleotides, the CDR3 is TGTGCCAGCAGCCAAAAGGGGCTGGGTCAGCCCCAGCATTTT.

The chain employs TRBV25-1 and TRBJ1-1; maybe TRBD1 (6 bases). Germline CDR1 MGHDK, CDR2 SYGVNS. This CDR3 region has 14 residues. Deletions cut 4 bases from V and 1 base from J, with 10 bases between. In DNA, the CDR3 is TGTGCCAGCAGTGGACAGGACAGGAACACTGAAGCTTTCTTT. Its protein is CASSGQDRNTEAFF. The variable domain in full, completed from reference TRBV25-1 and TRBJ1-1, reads EADIYQTPRYLVIGTGKKITLECSQTMGHDKMYWYQQDPGMELHLIHYSYGVNSTEKGDLSSESTVSRIRTEHFPLTLESARPSHTSQYLCASSGQDRNTEAFFGQGTRLTVV.